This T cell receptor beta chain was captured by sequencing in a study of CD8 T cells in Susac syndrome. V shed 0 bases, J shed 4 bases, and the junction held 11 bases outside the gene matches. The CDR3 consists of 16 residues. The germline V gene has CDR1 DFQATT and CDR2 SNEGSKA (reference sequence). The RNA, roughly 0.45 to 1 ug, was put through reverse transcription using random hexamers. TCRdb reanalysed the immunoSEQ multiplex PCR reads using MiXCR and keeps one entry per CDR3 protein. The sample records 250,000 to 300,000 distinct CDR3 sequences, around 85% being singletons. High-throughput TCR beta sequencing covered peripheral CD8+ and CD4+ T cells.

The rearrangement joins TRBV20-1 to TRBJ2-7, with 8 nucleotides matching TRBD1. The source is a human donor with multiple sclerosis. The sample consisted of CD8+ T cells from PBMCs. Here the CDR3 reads CSARDIQGDRRYEQYF. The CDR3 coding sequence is TGCAGTGCTAGAGATATACAGGGGGACAGGAGGTACGAGCAGTACTTC.